Presented here are 20 T cell receptor beta chains from one specimen sequenced in a study of pediatric ulcerative colitis. The rectum was sampled with one to two pinch biopsies at colonoscopy. TCRdb's table, derived via immunoSEQ multiplex PCR, lists solely in-frame clones and lacks some. The sample records about 16,000 clones, 70% to 85% being singletons. The sequencing sample was made of gut tissue. The receptors derive from a boy younger than 18 with moderate ulcerative colitis.

V is TRBV2 and J is TRBJ1-1, with TRBD1 matching 8 bases. The CDR3 totals 17 residues. The ends lost 5 bases at V and 3 bases at J; junction bases unmatched: 14. Germline CDR1 and CDR2: SNHLY and FYNNEI. The chain's CDR3 is CASSSIILTGVHTEAFF. The CDR3 region has the DNA TGTGCCAGCAGTTCAATAATCCTGACAGGGGTCCACACTGAAGCTTTCTTT.

This clone has a single count. This chain joins TRBV29-1 and TRBJ2-2; 8 bases map to TRBD2. In germline, CDR1 is SQVTM, CDR2 ANQGSEA. V lost 7 bases and J lost 5; bases outside the gene matches: 3. The CDR3 sequence is 12 residues long. CDR3 sequence: CSGGLATGELFF. CDR3 DNA sequence: TGCAGCGGAGGACTAGCTACCGGGGAGCTGTTTTTT.

This chain links TRBV28 with TRBJ1-2, with 7 nucleotides matching TRBD1. V dropped 7 bases and J dropped 7; count of bases not matched to a gene: 12. Germline-derived CDR1 and CDR2 are MDHEN and SYDVKM. The CDR3 is 14 residues long. The CDR3 DNA follows: TGTGCCAGCACTCTCTCAGAGAGGGGGCTTGGCTACACCTTC. It translates to CASTLSERGLGYTF.

This clone occurred once. V is TRBV7-2 and J is TRBJ2-3; D gene unclear. V lost 2 bases and J 7 bases, leaving 4 bases between the germline ends. CDR1 is SGHTA and CDR2 is FQGNSA in the germline V gene. The CDR3 covers 11 residues. The CDR3 sequence is CASSLSNTQYF. CDR3 nucleotides: TGTGCCAGCAGCTTATCCAATACGCAGTATTTT. The complete variable domain, with remaining parts taken from reference TRBV7-2 and TRBJ2-3, reads GAGVSQSPSNKVTEKGKDVELRCDPISGHTALYWYRQSLGQGLEFLIYFQGNSAPDKSGLPSDRFSAERTGGSVSTLTIQRTQQEDSAVYLCASSLSNTQYFGPGTRLTVL.

The rearrangement joins TRBV27 to TRBJ2-1; D perhaps matches TRBD2 (6 bases). There are 16 residues in the CDR3. With 3 bases removed from V and 5 bases from J, the gap between germline ends came to 17 bases. CDR1 is MNHEY, CDR2 SMNVEV, per germline (reference sequence). CDR3 in DNA: TGTGCCAGCAGTTTTCGGCAGTTCACGGGGGACAATGAGCAGTTCTTC. Residues: CASSFRQFTGDNEQFF.

The chain uses TRBV4-2 and TRBJ1-5; D is possibly TRBD1 (5 bases). Germline V gene data show CDR1 as LGHNA and CDR2 as YNFKEQ. The CDR3 is 16 amino acids. V lost 0 bases to trimming and J lost 4 bases, with 13 bases between them. This CDR3 is CASSQDWDAYNQPQHF. CDR3 coding DNA: TGTGCCAGCAGCCAAGATTGGGACGCGTATAATCAGCCCCAGCATTTT.

V usage is TRBV7-2 and J usage is TRBJ2-1; TRBD2 matches at 10 bases. Germline CDR1 SGHTA, CDR2 FQGNSA. The CDR3 length is 16 residues. The junction had 4 bases not matched to a gene; V was cut back by 0 bases and J by 5 bases. CDR3 region: CASSLAWLAGDNEQFF. The CDR3 DNA follows: TGTGCCAGCAGCTTAGCTTGGCTAGCGGGAGACAATGAGCAGTTCTTC.

The chain is built from TRBV7-9 and TRBJ1-1, with D possibly matching TRBD1 (5 bases). The CDR3 has 15 residues. V lost 3 bases and J 0 bases, leaving 11 bases between the germline ends. Germline-derived CDR1 and CDR2 are SEHNR and FQNEAQ (reference sequence). The CDR3, as DNA: TGTGCCAGCAGCTTTGAGGGGCCAATGAACACTGAAGCTTTCTTT. Protein: CASSFEGPMNTEAFF.

CDR3 loop: CASNLVFTDTQYF. The CDR3 nucleotides are TGTGCCAGCAATCTGGTTTTCACAGATACGCAGTATTTT. The chain has TRBV7-2 and TRBJ2-3; no firm D call. V lost 7 bases and J lost 2, with 10 bases in between. This CDR3 spans 13 amino acids. Germline V CDR1 and CDR2: SGHTA, FQGNSA.

This clone has only a few counts. This sequence joins TRBV27 and TRBJ2-3; D is ambiguous. Trimming removed 2 bases at V and 5 bases at J, with 8 bases between. In germline, CDR1 is MNHEY, CDR2 SMNVEV (reference sequence). The CDR3 has 13 amino acids. The DNA of the CDR3 is TGTGCCAGCAGTTTAAGGGAAGGAGATACGCAGTATTTT. Its translation is CASSLREGDTQYF.

J is TRBJ2-7 and V is TRBV7-2, with TRBD2 matching 9 bases. This CDR3 has 14 residues. V shed 4 bases and J 5 bases; nucleotides not matched to a gene: 6. Germline-derived CDR1 and CDR2 are SGHTA and FQGNSA. This CDR3 is CASSWAGTSNEQYF. In DNA, the CDR3 is TGTGCCAGCAGCTGGGCCGGGACTAGCAACGAGCAGTACTTC.

This chain connects TRBV5-4 to TRBJ1-1, with D possibly TRBD1 on 5 matching bases. The CDR3 has 15 residues. V lost 5 bases to trimming and J lost 1 base, with 15 bases between them. The germline gives CDR1 SGHNT, CDR2 YYREEE (reference sequence). In nucleotides, the CDR3 is TGTGCCAGCAGACCGCCCCGGGGGGGGAACACTGAAGCTTTCTTT. As protein: CASRPPRGGNTEAFF.

The rearrangement links TRBV11-3 to TRBJ2-7; no firm D call. V lost 5 bases and J lost 0, with 20 bases in between. The CDR3 contains 17 residues. Germline CDR1 is SGHNT and CDR2 is YENEEA. For the CDR3, the DNA is TGTGCCAGCAGCCCCTGTATGACGGAGAGTCGCTCCTACGAGCAGTACTTC. This sequence encodes CASSPCMTESRSYEQYF.

This clone was detected a few times. The CDR3 nucleotides read TGTGCCAGCAGCTTCCGGGGGAACACCGGGGAGCTGTTTTTT. This translates into CASSFRGNTGELFF. V gene TRBV7-6 combines with J gene TRBJ2-2, with a weak D call TRBD2 (5 bases). The CDR3 has 14 amino acids. The germline V gene encodes CDR1 SGHVS and CDR2 FNYEAQ. V was shortened by 3 bases and J by 1 base, with 6 bases between the two germline ends.

The rearrangement joins TRBV5-4 to TRBJ2-5; TRBD2 matches 9 bases. Looked up from germline, CDR1 is SGHNT and CDR2 is YYREEE (reference sequence). The V segment lost 5 bases and the J segment 1 base; nucleotides outside the gene matches: 3. The CDR3 is made up of 14 amino acids. The CDR3 bases are TGTGCCAGCAGTATAGCGGGGGTCCAAGAGACCCAGTACTTC. Translating gives CASSIAGVQETQYF.

The CDR3 loop is CASSRTGLRETQYF. The CDR3 DNA reads TGTGCCAGCAGTCGAACGGGGCTCAGAGAGACCCAGTACTTC. This chain uses TRBV2 with TRBJ2-5; tentatively, D is TRBD1 or TRBD2 (5 bases each). Deletions cut 5 bases from V and 4 bases from J, with 14 bases between. Germline V lookup: CDR1 SNHLY, CDR2 FYNNEI. This CDR3 spans 14 amino acids.

The chain links TRBV12-5 to TRBJ1-3, with D hard to call. Trimming shortened V by 7 bases and J by 0 bases, and 13 bases separated the two germline ends. The V gene's germline CDR1 is LGHNT and CDR2 FRNRAP. The CDR3 covers 15 residues. As DNA, the CDR3 is TGTGCTAGTGAGTTGAGCGTGAGCTCTGGAAACACCATATATTTT. Its protein is CASELSVSSGNTIYF.

This clone has more than one count but fewer than ten. This chain links TRBV9 with TRBJ2-2; TRBD2 aligns across 8 bases. Germline CDR1 and CDR2: SGDLS and YYNGEE. Losses at the gene ends were 4 bases for V and 8 bases for J; bases not matched to a gene: 10. This CDR3 comprises 15 residues. The CDR3 reads CASSTGRLASGELFF. Written as DNA, the CDR3 is TGTGCCAGCAGCACCGGCCGACTAGCGTCTGGGGAGCTGTTTTTT.

The chain couples TRBV19 to TRBJ1-2; D gene unclear. Trimming took off 2 bases at V and 4 bases at J, with 11 bases between the two ends. Germline V gene data show CDR1 as LNHDA and CDR2 as SQIVND (reference sequence). There are 14 residues in the CDR3. CDR3 region: CASSIRKVSYGYTF. Here the CDR3 DNA reads TGTGCCAGTAGTATACGAAAAGTGAGCTATGGCTACACCTTC.

This chain connects TRBV14 to TRBJ2-7; TRBD1 agrees at 7 bases. The CDR3 length is 17 residues. Germline V CDR1 and CDR2: SGHDN, FVKESK. Germline trimming cut 2 bases from V and 4 bases from J; bases unmatched to any gene: 14. The DNA for the CDR3 is TGTGCCAGCAGCCAAAGACACAGGGGCTCCTCCACTTACGAGCAGTACTTC. Translation: CASSQRHRGSSTYEQYF.